This TCR beta chain was recovered during a study of Tregs in tolerant kidney transplant recipients (dated by TCRdb to the late 2010s). Regarding the complete study: The transplants used related donors with nonmyeloablative bone marrow transplantation, and mixed chimerism in the human trials was transient. Before combined kidney and bone marrow transplantation, this study identified donor-specific regulatory T cells using TCRbeta sequencing and then followed those same cells after transplant.

The CDR3, from cysteine to phenylalanine, totals 15 residues. Only CDR3 DNA is held: 45 bases, read in frame from base 1. For CDR1 and CDR2, the germline V gene lists SGHRS and YFSETQ. Germline trimming amounts to 4 bases on V and 5 bases on J, with 8 as the count of junction bases outside the gene matches. Genomic DNA was extracted from sorted cells with the QIAGEN DNeasy Blood and Tissue Kit for TCRbeta CDR3 sequencing. High-throughput TCRbeta CDR3 sequencing, which included PCR amplification with bias correction and internal controls, was done commercially through immunoSEQ. Under the source paper's analysis protocol: Unique productive TCRbeta sequences were defined by CDR3 nucleotide sequence where primers matched, otherwise by CDR3 amino acid sequence with Vbeta and Jbeta genes. Sorting error was corrected by removing sequences shared between sorted populations at a frequency ratio of 2:1 or less, and the remaining shared sequences were assigned to the higher population. A sequence was defined as donor-reactive if the sequence was expanded at least 5-fold in CFSE-low cells compared with unstimulated cells and had a frequency of at least 0.01% in CFSE-low cells. Repertoire divergence was quantified by Jensen-Shannon divergence calculated from the top 100 TCRbeta sequences ranked by frequency. For any sample with multiple sequencing runs, sorting error was corrected in each run separately before the runs were pooled. Entries here come from immuneACCESS through TCRdb and include only in-frame sequences with V and J called. Some clones fail to appear in such tables; in the studies checked, an unresolved V gene covers under half of the shortfall, and the cause of the remainder is unknown. That table gives V, J and clone size, and the DNA gave D and trimming. The sample records 55,000 to 80,000 clones, 95% to 98% of which are singletons. The ten largest clonotypes hold around 0.34% of the sample.

What the authors observed across the whole study: Expanding Tregs with activated donor B cells appeared to identify the most biologically relevant and donor-specific TCRbeta repertoire. In tolerant patients, donor-specific Tregs expanded more than Tregs overall, which suggests antigen-driven rather than nonspecific expansion. The study was limited by small patient numbers, and the findings need validation in larger populations and under other immunosuppression protocols. Although technical replication error seemed to be minimal, the question of biological reproducibility was not addressed directly. Because the PCR primers were changed over time for some patients, nucleotide-level comparison could not be performed across the samples from those patients.

Turning to this clone: Its antigen remains unidentified. No base quality values were provided; no much bigger clone lies one nucleotide off.

What this sample's time point label stands for: blood sample drawn before combined kidney and bone marrow transplant. Unstimulated Tregs (CD4+CD25+CD127-), CD4+ non-Tregs (CD4+CD25-), CD4 and CD8 cells were FACS-sorted from thawed PBMCs. Prior to Treg sorting, thawed PBMCs were rested overnight at 37 degrees C with roughly 200 IU/ml IL-2. Patients were several combined kidney and bone marrow transplant recipients from the ITN036ST trial, and only these trial subjects had samples available. Healthy control blood was processed by Ficoll density gradient to PBMCs and cryopreserved; patient PBMCs were collected before and after transplant.

Specimen: Tregs from blood, collected before the transplant. The sequence joins TRBV5-1 to TRBJ2-5; 10 central bases correspond to TRBD2. This receptor was identified in a human donor who received a combined kidney and bone marrow transplant. Here the CDR3 is given as CASSASGRARETQYF. The bases read TGCGCCAGCAGCGCAAGCGGGAGGGCCAGGGAGACCCAGTACTTC.